Given below is one T cell receptor (beta chain) in context. The V and J ends lost 3 bases and 1 base respectively, with 25 bases between them. This CDR3 region has 19 residues. Germline V gene lookup returns CDR1 LGHNA and CDR2 YNFKEQ. This entry comes from a study of OX40 agonist ivuxolimab in advanced cancers. Method: immunoSEQ multiplex PCR; TCRdb's copy keeps in-frame clones and lacks some. Found here are about 34,000 clones, around nine tenths of them singletons; the top ten hold 4% to 5%. V is TRBV4-2 and J is TRBJ2-7; no definite D call. Sequenced here: CD4+ or CD8+ T cells sorted from blood, sampled in a trial of the OX40 agonist ivuxolimab. This clonotype was sampled from an adult with an advanced solid tumor such as melanoma, head and neck, liver or kidney cancer. CDR3 region: CASSQDLPHARVRSYEQYF. In DNA, the CDR3 is TGTGCCAGCAGCCAGGATCTGCCGCATGCTAGAGTTCGGTCCTACGAGCAGTACTTC.